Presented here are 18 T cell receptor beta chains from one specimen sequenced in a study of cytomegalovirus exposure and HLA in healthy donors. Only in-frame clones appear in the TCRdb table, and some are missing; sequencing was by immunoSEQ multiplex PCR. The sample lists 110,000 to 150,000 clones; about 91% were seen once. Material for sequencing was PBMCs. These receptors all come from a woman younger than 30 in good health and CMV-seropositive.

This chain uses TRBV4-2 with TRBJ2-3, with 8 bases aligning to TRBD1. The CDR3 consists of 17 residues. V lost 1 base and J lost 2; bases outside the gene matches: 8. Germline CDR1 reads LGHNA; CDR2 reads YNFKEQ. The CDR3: CASSQGNADRATDTQYF. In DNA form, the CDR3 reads TGTGCCAGCAGCCAAGGCAACGCGGACAGGGCCACAGATACGCAGTATTTT.

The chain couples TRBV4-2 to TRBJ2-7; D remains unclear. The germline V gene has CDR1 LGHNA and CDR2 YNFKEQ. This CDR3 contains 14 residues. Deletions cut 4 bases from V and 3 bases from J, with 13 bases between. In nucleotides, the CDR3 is TGTGCCAGCAGCCCTAGTGCGTATTACTACGAGCAGTACTTC. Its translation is CASSPSAYYYEQYF.

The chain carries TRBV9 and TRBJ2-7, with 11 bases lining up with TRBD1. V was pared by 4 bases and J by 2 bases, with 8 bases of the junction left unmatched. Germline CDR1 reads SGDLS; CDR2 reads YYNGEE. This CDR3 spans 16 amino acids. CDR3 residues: CASSTRDRGDTYEQYF. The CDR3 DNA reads TGTGCCAGCAGCACCCGGGACAGGGGGGACACCTACGAGCAGTACTTC.

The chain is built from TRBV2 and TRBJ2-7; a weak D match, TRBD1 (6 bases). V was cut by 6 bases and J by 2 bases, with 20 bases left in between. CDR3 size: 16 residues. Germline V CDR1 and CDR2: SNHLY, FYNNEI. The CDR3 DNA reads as TGTGCCAGCAGATGGGGCTTGGCCGACAGGACCTACGAGCAGTACTTC. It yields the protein CASRWGLADRTYEQYF. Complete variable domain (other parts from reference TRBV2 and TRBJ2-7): EPEVTQTPSHQVTQMGQEVILRCVPISNHLYFYWYRQILGQKVEFLVSFYNNEISEKSEIFDDQFSVERPDGSNFTLKIRSTKLEDSAMYFCASRWGLADRTYEQYFGPGTRLTVT.

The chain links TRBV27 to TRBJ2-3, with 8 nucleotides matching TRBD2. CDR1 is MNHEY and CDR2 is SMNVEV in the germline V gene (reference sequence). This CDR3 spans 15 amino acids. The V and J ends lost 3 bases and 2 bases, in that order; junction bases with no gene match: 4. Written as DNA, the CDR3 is TGTGCCAGCAGTTTGGGCGGGAGGTCCACAGATACGCAGTATTTT. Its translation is CASSLGGRSTDTQYF.

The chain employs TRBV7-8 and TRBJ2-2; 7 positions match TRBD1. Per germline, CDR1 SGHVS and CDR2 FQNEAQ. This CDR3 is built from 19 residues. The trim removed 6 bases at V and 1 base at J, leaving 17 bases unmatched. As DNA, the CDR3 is TGTGCCAGCAGTTCCCCGGGACAGATCTCAATTAAGAACACCGGGGAGCTGTTTTTT. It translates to CASSSPGQISIKNTGELFF.

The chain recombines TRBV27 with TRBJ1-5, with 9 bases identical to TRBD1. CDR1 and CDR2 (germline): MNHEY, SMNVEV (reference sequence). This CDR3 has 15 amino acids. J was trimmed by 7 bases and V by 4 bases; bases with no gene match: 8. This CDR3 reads CASSSLGQGGQPQHF. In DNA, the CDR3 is TGTGCCAGCAGTTCCTTGGGACAGGGCGGGCAGCCCCAGCATTTT.

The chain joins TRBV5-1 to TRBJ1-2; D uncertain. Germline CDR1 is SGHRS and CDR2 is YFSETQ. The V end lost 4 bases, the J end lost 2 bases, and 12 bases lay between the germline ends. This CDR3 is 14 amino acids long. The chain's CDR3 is CASSANQWNYGYTF. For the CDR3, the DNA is TGCGCCAGCAGCGCAAATCAGTGGAACTATGGCTACACCTTC.

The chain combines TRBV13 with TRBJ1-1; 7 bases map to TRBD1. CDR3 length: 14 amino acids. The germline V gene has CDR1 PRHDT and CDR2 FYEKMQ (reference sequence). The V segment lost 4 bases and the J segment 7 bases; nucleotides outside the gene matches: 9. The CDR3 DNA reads TGTGCCAGCAGCTCCGGTAGGGGGCTGAGTGAAGCTTTCTTT. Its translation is CASSSGRGLSEAFF.

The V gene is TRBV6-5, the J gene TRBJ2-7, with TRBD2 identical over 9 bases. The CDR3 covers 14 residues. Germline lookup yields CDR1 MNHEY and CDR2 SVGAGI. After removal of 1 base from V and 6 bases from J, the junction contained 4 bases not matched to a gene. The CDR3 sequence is CASSYLAGDGEQYF. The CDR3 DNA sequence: TGTGCCAGCAGTTACTTAGCGGGAGACGGCGAGCAGTACTTC.

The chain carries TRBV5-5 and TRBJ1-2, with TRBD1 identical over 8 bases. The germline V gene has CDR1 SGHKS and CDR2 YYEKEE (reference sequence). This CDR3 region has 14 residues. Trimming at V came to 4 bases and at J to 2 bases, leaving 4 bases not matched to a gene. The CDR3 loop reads CASSLDRGNYGYTF. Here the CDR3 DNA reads TGTGCCAGCAGCCTCGACAGGGGAAACTATGGCTACACCTTC.

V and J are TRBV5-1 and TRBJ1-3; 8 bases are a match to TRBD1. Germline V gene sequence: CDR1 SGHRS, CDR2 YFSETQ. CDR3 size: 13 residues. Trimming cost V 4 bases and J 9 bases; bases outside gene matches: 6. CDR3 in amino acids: CASSQDRAGTIYF. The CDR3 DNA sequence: TGCGCCAGCAGCCAGGACAGGGCGGGCACCATATATTTT.

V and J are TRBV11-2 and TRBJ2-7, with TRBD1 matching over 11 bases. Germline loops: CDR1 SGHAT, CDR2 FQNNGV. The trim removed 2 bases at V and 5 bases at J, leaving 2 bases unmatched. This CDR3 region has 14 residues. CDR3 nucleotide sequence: TGTGCCAGCAGCTTATGGACAGGGGGCGACGAGCAGTACTTC. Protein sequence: CASSLWTGGDEQYF. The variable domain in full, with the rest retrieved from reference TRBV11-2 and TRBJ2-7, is EAGVAQSPRYKIIEKRQSVAFWCNPISGHATLYWYQQILGQGPKLLIQFQNNGVVDDSQLPKDRFSAERLKGVDSTLKIQPAKLEDSAVYLCASSLWTGGDEQYFGPGTRLTVT.

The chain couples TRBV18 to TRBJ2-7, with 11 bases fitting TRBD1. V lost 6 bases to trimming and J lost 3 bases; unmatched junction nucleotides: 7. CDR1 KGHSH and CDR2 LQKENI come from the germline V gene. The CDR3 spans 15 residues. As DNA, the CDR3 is TGTGCCAGCTCGGCCGGGACAGGGGGAAACTACGAGCAGTACTTC. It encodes CASSAGTGGNYEQYF. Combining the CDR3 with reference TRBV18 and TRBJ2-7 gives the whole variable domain NAGVMQNPRHLVRRRGQEARLRCSPMKGHSHVYWYRQLPEEGLKFMVYLQKENIIDESGMPKERFSAEFPKEGPSILRIQQVVRGDSAAYFCASSAGTGGNYEQYFGPGTRLTVT.

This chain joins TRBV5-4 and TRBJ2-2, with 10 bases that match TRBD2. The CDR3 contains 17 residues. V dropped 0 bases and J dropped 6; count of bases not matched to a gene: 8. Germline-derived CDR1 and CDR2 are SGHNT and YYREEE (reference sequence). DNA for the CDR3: TGTGCCAGCAGCTTGGGGGGGCTAGCGGGAGTCTCCGGGGAGCTGTTTTTT. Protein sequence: CASSLGGLAGVSGELFF.

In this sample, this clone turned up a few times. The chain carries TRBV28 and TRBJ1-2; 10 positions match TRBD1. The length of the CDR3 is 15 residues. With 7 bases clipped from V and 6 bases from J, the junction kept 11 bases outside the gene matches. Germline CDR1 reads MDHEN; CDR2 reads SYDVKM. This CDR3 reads CASTTWDRGRDGYTF. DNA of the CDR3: TGTGCCAGCACTACTTGGGACAGGGGAAGGGATGGCTACACCTTC.

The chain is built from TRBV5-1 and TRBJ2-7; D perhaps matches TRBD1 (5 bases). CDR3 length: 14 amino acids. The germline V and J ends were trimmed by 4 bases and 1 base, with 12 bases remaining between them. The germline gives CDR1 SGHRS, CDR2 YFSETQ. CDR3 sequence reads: CASSTTVGSYEQYF. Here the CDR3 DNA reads TGCGCCAGCAGCACGACAGTAGGATCCTACGAGCAGTACTTC.

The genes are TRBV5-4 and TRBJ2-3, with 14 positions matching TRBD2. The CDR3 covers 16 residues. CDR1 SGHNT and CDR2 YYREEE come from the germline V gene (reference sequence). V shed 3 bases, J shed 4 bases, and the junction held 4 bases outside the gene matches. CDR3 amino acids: CASSWGLAGVSDTQYF. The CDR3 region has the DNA TGTGCCAGCAGCTGGGGACTAGCGGGAGTATCAGATACGCAGTATTTT.